Sequencing of this TCR beta chain was carried out in a study of graft-versus-host responses after intestinal transplantation. Study-wide background: Transplants were multivisceral, liver-intestinal, or isolated intestinal. Whole-study findings and limits: Early post-transplant HvG declines tracked with peak circulating GvH clone levels.

Method: immunoSEQ multiplex PCR; TCRdb's copy keeps in-frame clones and lacks some. The table shows 95,000 to 130,000 clones, with 90% occurring only once. Germline V gene sequence: CDR1 SGHRS, CDR2 YFSETQ. Trimming took off 0 bases at V and 3 bases at J, with 12 bases between the two ends. CDR3 length equals 15 residues. This clone appeared a single time. The target antigen is unknown. This chain links TRBV5-1 with TRBJ2-5; D may be TRBD2 (6 bases). This receptor was taken from a human donor who received an intestinal transplant. Material: unstimulated CD4+ T cells sorted from spleen or lymph node cells, obtained before intestinal transplant. The CDR3 here is CASSLVISGKETQYF. The CDR3 DNA sequence: TGCGCCAGCAGCTTGGTGATTAGCGGAAAAGAGACCCAGTACTTC.